These T cell receptor beta chains were read from a single sample in a study of vaccination and CD4 T cells after COVID-19. The antigens for these receptors are not known. TCRdb re-called the PCR reads through MiXCR, storing one row per CDR3 protein. The data show over 20,000 distinct CDR3 sequences, about two fifths seen once. This sample comprised CD4+ T cells from blood, cultured in vitro, obtained about 7 months after SARS-CoV-2 vaccination. The receptor source for this set is a human donor who had recovered from COVID-19. Each CDR3 is given without its conserved first and last residue.

V	J	CDR3
TRBV19	TRBJ2-7	ASSTAWDRRTYEQY
TRBV19	TRBJ1-2	ASSMVRDPHGYT
TRBV19	TRBJ1-5	ASKGPNQPQH
TRBV20-1	TRBJ1-1	SARDPRRTQAEAF
TRBV6-1	TRBJ2-5	ASSDYRGTSGIVGGTQY
TRBV7-3	TRBJ2-2	ASSLRPTSNTGELF
TRBV5-1	TRBJ2-3	ASSLLAGLSTDTQY
TRBV2	TRBJ2-1	ASRADRGNEQF
TRBV7-3	TRBJ2-2	ASSFSGDGELF
TRBV6-5	TRBJ1-5	ASSYEQSPLGQPQH
TRBV20-1	TRBJ1-1	SARQGGEPEAF
TRBV19	TRBJ1-2	ASSIRRGGAGYT
TRBV10-3	TRBJ1-6	AISEDTRNSPLH
TRBV7-2	TRBJ2-5	ASRQTSGGETQY
TRBV19	TRBJ1-2	ASSTLYGYT
TRBV7-9	TRBJ2-5	ASSFGLAGVSETQY
TRBV19	TRBJ2-7	ASSIGGGPYEQY
TRBV20-1	TRBJ1-2	SASTYGYT
TRBV7-2	TRBJ1-2	ASSLYTANGYT
TRBV6-2/TRBV6-3	TRBJ2-7	ASSYYRGDEQY
TRBV6-6	TRBJ2-3	ASSYRRRTDTQY
TRBV7-2	TRBJ2-3	ASSFYSGHTDTQY
TRBV6-5	TRBJ2-7	ASSYRWRGGDEQY
TRBV20-1	TRBJ2-1	SARDEVTGGYNEQF
TRBV7-9	TRBJ2-5	ASSLRGREETQY
TRBV20-1	TRBJ1-2	SASQDYGYT
TRBV20-1	TRBJ1-6	SARSEGNSPLH
TRBV10-3	TRBJ1-5	AISEWLWDGEGYNQPQH
TRBV7-9	TRBJ2-3	ASSSTSGGIHTDTQY
TRBV6-1	TRBJ2-1	ASIRVSYNEQF
TRBV20-1	TRBJ1-2	SANPQGPPPGYT
TRBV20-1	TRBJ1-1	SASSTGATEAF
TRBV19	TRBJ2-3	ASSIWGGSDTQY
TRBV20-1	TRBJ2-7	SARPIIRRSSYEQY
TRBV7-2	TRBJ2-7	ASSLYSSGASYEQY
TRBV6-2/TRBV6-3	TRBJ2-7	ASIKRGGFGYEQY
TRBV7-7	TRBJ2-5	ASSMGLFQETQY
TRBV4-2	TRBJ1-5	ASSQDRNQPQH
TRBV6-2/TRBV6-3	TRBJ2-3	ASSYDPYTRNTQY
TRBV19	TRBJ1-5	ASSRGTGGSPQH
TRBV20-1	TRBJ1-2	SARGAGGSYGYT
TRBV7-3	TRBJ2-3	ASSLRGGPTDTQY
TRBV27	TRBJ1-2	ASSLRPRGAYYGYT
TRBV21-1	TRBJ1-1	ASRQGYFRWTEAF
TRBV20-1	TRBJ2-3	SASPFQGAIDTQY